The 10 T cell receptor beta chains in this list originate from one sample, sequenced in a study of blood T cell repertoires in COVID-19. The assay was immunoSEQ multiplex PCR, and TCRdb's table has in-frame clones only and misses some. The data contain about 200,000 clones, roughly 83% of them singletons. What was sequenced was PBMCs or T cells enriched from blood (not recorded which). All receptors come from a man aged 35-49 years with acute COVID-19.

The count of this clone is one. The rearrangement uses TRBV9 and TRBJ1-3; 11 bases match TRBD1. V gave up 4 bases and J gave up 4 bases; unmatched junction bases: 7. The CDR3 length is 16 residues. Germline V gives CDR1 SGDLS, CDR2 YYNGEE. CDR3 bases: TGTGCCAGCAGCCCAGGACAGGGGGCATGGGGAAACACCATATATTTT. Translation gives CASSPGQGAWGNTIYF.

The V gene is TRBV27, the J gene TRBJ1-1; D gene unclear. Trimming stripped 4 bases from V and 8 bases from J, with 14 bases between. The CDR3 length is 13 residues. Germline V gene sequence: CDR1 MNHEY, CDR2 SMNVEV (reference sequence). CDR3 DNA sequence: TGTGCCAGCAGTTCCAATTCCCGCTACGAAGCTTTCTTT. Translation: CASSSNSRYEAFF.

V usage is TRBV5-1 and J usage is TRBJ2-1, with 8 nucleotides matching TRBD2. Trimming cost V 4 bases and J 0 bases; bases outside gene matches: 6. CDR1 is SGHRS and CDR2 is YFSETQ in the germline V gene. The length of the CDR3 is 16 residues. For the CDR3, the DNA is TGCGCCAGCAGCCCGATGGGGACTAGCTCCTACAATGAGCAGTTCTTC. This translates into CASSPMGTSSYNEQFF.

CDR3 nucleotides: TGCGCCAGCAGCCAAGGGTCCAGGGGGAATGAGCAGTTCTTC. Its protein product is CASSQGSRGNEQFF. The rearrangement links TRBV4-3 to TRBJ2-1; 7 bases line up with TRBD1. Germline values: CDR1 LGHNA, CDR2 YSLEER. CDR3 size: 14 residues. V dropped 1 base and J dropped 7; count of bases not matched to a gene: 4.

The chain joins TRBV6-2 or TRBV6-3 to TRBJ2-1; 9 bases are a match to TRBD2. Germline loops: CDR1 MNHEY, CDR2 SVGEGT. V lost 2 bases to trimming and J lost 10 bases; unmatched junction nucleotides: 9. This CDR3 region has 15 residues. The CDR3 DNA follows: TGTGCCAGCAGTTACGGGGGACTAGCTCGAACCGAGCAGTTCTTC. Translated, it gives CASSYGGLARTEQFF.

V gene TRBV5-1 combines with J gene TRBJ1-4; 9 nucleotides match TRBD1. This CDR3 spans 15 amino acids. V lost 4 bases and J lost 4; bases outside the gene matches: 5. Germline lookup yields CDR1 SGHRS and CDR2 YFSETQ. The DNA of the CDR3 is TGCGCCAGCAGCCTACAGGGGGCAGTTAATGAAAAACTGTTTTTT. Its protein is CASSLQGAVNEKLFF. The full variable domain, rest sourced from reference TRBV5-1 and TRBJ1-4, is KAGVTQTPRYLIKTRGQQVTLSCSPISGHRSVSWYQQTPGQGLQFLFEYFSETQRNKGNFPGRFSGRQFSNSRSEMNVSTLELGDSALYLCASSLQGAVNEKLFFGSGTQLSVL.

The CDR3 loop reads CASSLTSGGTNNEQFF. The CDR3 DNA reads as TGTGCCAGCAGCTTAACGTCGGGGGGGACTAACAATGAGCAGTTCTTC. This chain connects TRBV7-3 to TRBJ2-1, with 8 bases aligning to TRBD2. Germline assignment: CDR1 SGHTA and CDR2 FQGTGA. Germline trimming cut 0 bases from V and 5 bases from J; bases unmatched to any gene: 6. The CDR3 runs to 16 residues.

In DNA form, the CDR3 reads TGTGCCAGCAAAAGGTCGGGACAGTCCTACGAGCAGTACTTC. Translating gives CASKRSGQSYEQYF. The chain links TRBV2 to TRBJ2-7; TRBD1 matches at 7 bases. V was clipped by 7 bases and J by 1 base; unmatched bases: 7. The CDR3 runs 14 residues. The germline V gene encodes CDR1 SNHLY and CDR2 FYNNEI.

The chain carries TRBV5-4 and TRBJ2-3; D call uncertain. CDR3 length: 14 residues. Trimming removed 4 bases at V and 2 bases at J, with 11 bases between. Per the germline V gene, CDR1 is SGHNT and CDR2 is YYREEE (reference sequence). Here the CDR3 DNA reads TGTGCCAGCAGCCCGATGGCGGACACAGATACGCAGTATTTT. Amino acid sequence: CASSPMADTDTQYF.

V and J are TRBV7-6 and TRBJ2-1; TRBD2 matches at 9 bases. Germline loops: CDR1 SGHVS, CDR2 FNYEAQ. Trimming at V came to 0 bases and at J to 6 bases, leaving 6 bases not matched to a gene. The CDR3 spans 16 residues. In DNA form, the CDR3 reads TGTGCCAGCAGCTTAGCCAGGCTAGCGGGACTCAATGAGCAGTTCTTC. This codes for CASSLARLAGLNEQFF.